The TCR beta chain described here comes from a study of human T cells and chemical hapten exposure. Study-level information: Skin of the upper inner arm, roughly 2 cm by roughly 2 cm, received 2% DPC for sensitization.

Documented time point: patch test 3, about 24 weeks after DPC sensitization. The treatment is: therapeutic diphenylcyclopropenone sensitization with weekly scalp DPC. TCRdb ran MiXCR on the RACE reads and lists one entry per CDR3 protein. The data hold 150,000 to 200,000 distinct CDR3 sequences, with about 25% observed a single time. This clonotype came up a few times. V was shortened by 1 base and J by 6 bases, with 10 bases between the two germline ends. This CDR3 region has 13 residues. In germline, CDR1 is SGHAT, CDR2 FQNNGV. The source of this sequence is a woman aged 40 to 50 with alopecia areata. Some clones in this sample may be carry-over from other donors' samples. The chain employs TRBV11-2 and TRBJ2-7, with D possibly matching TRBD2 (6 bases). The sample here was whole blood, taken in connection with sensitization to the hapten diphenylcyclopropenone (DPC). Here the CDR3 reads CASSLAGELEQYF. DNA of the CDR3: TGTGCCAGCAGCTTAGCGGGAGAACTCGAGCAGTACTTC. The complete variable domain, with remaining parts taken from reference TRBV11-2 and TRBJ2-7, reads EAGVAQSPRYKIIEKRQSVAFWCNPISGHATLYWYQQILGQGPKLLIQFQNNGVVDDSQLPKDRFSAERLKGVDSTLKIQPAKLEDSAVYLCASSLAGELEQYFGPGTRLTVT.